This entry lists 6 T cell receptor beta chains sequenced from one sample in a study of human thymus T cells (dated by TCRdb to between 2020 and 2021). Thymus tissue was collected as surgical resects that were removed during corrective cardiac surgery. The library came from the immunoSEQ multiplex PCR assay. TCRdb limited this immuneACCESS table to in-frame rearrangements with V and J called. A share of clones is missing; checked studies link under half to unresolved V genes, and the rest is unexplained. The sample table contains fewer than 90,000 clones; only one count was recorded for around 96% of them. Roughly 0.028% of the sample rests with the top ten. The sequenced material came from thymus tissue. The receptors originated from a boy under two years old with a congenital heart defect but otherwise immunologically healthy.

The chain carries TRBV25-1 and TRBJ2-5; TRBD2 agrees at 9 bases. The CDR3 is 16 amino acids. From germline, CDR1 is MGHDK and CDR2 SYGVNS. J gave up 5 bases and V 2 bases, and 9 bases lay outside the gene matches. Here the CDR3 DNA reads TGTGCCAGCAGTGAAGAAGGTAGCGGGAGCTGCGAGACCCAGTACTTC. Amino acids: CASSEEGSGSCETQYF.

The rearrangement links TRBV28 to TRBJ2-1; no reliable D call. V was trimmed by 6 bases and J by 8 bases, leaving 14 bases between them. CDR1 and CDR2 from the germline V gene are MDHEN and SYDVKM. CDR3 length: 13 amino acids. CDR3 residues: CASSIERGHEQFF. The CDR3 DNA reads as TGTGCCAGCAGCATCGAACGTGGGCATGAGCAGTTCTTC.

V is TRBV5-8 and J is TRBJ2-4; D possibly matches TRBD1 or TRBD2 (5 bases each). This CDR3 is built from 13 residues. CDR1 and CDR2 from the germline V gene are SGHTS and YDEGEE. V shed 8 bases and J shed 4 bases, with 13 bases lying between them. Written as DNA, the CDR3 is TGTGCCAGACCTGGGGGACGGAAAAACATTCAGTACTTC. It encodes CARPGGRKNIQYF.

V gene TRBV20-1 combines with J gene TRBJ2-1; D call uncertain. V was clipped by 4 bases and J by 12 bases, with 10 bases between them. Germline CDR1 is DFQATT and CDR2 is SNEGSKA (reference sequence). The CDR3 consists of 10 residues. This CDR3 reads CSAIYSRQFF. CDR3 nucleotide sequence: TGCAGTGCTATCTACAGTAGGCAGTTCTTC.

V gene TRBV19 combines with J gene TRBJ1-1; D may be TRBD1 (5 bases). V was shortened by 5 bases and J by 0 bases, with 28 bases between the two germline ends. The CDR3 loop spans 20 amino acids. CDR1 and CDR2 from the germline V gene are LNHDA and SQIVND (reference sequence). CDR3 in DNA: TGTGCCAGTAGTTTCAGGGCGTGTGTGTCAGAAGTGTCTATGAACACTGAAGCTTTCTTT. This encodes CASSFRACVSEVSMNTEAFF.

This chain's CDR3 is CASSTARGETQYF. The CDR3 bases are TGTGCCAGCAGCACGGCCAGGGGGGAGACCCAGTACTTC. The chain is built from TRBV11-3 and TRBJ2-5, with 7 bases matching TRBD1. The CDR3 runs 13 residues. The trim removed 5 bases at V and 5 bases at J, leaving 5 bases unmatched. CDR1 and CDR2 (germline): SGHNT, YENEEA. Looking up the rest from reference TRBV11-3 and TRBJ2-5 gives the full variable domain: EAGVVQSPRYKIIEKKQPVAFWCNPISGHNTLYWYLQNLGQGPELLIRYENEEAVDDSQLPKDRFSAERLKGVDSTLKIQPAELGDSAVYLCASSTARGETQYFGPGTRLLVL.